The 27 T cell receptor beta chains in this list originate from one sample, sequenced in a study of metastatic and nonmetastatic thyroid tumors. Patients underwent thyroid surgery, and none had received any treatment before it. MiXCR was used by TCRdb to re-call the PCR reads. Of around 27,000 clones in the sample, around 14% were seen once. Sequencing input: blood. The receptor source for this set is a female donor with papillary thyroid cancer or a benign thyroid nodule (not recorded which). Some clones in this sample may be carry-over from other donors' samples.

This clone was counted at least ten times. This sequence joins TRBV20-1 and TRBJ2-1; the match to TRBD2 covers 8 bases. The germline CDR1 and CDR2 sequences are DFQATT and SNEGSKA (reference sequence). After removal of 2 bases from V and 8 bases from J, the junction contained 8 bases not matched to a gene. This CDR3 is built from 14 residues. The CDR3 DNA is TGCAGTGCTAGACCGGGACTAGGAGTCTATGAGCAGTTCTTC. Amino acids: CSARPGLGVYEQFF.

There are many counts of this clone. The chain combines TRBV4-3 with TRBJ2-1; 10 nucleotides align to TRBD1. Germline CDR1 and CDR2: LGHNA and YSLEER. V shed 6 bases, J shed 7 bases, and the junction held 12 bases outside the gene matches. CDR3 length: 16 residues. CDR3 loop: CASSPPPGQGTNEQFF. The CDR3 DNA sequence: TGCGCCAGCAGTCCCCCACCGGGACAGGGGACTAATGAGCAGTTCTTC.

This clone was picked up many times. This chain uses TRBV28 with TRBJ1-1, with a possible D match to TRBD1 (5 bases). The CDR3 is 14 amino acids. Trimming left V 5 bases short and J 0 bases short, with 10 bases between. Germline V gives CDR1 MDHEN, CDR2 SYDVKM. The CDR3 bases are TGTGCCAGCAGTCAAACAGGCTTGAACACTGAAGCTTTCTTT. As protein: CASSQTGLNTEAFF.

By share of the sample, this clone is medium-sized. This chain uses TRBV20-1 with TRBJ1-2; D possibly corresponds to TRBD1 (5 bases). V lost 3 bases and J 3 bases, leaving 8 bases between the germline ends. This CDR3 contains 12 residues. Germline V gene sequence: CDR1 DFQATT, CDR2 SNEGSKA (reference sequence). The CDR3 region has the DNA TGCAGTGCTAGGGGGACTGACTATGGCTACACCTTC. Its translation is CSARGTDYGYTF.

The V call is TRBV14, the J call TRBJ2-1; the D gene is possibly TRBD2 (5 bases). The germline V gene has CDR1 SGHDN and CDR2 FVKESK. V was cut by 4 bases and J by 4 bases, with 14 bases left in between. This CDR3 has 15 amino acids. This CDR3 reads CASSRGNWDYNEQFF. The CDR3 bases are TGTGCCAGCAGCCGAGGGAATTGGGATTACAATGAGCAGTTCTTC.

The chain employs TRBV11-2 and TRBJ2-1; possible D gene TRBD2, 6 bases. The V gene lost 4 bases and the J gene lost 0 bases, with 13 bases spanning the gap. In germline, CDR1 is SGHAT, CDR2 FQNNGV. This CDR3 comprises 16 residues. CDR3 DNA sequence: TGTGCCAGCAGCTGGGGGGACGACCCCTCCTACAATGAGCAGTTCTTC. Translated: CASSWGDDPSYNEQFF.

This clone came up many times. The chain combines TRBV4-1 with TRBJ2-7, with 7 bases that match TRBD1. J gave up 5 bases and V 6 bases, and 7 bases lay outside the gene matches. The CDR3 is 13 amino acids. The germline gives CDR1 MGHRA, CDR2 YSYEKL. The DNA for the CDR3 is TGCGCCAGCAGACCGACAGGGAGCGACGAGCAGTACTTC. Its protein is CASRPTGSDEQYF.

This clone was counted many times. V and J are TRBV27 and TRBJ1-1; D is ambiguous. CDR3 length: 13 residues. V lost 4 bases and J 3 bases, leaving 9 bases between the germline ends. The germline V gene has CDR1 MNHEY and CDR2 SMNVEV (reference sequence). CDR3 bases: TGTGCCAGCAGTTCCTCCGACTACACTGAAGCTTTCTTT. The encoded protein is CASSSSDYTEAFF.

This clone was recorded many times. The chain employs TRBV9 and TRBJ2-2, with 7 bases fitting TRBD1. V was clipped by 0 bases and J by 0 bases; unmatched bases: 2. CDR1 and CDR2 (germline): SGDLS, YYNGEE. CDR3 length: 16 amino acids. The CDR3 coding sequence is TGTGCCAGCAGCGTAGGGGGGACAGCGAACACCGGGGAGCTGTTTTTT. This sequence encodes CASSVGGTANTGELFF.

This clone has a count of ten or more. The identical CDR3 is also encoded by other nucleotide sequences in the sample. The CDR3 here is CASNEGTIDLASTDTQYF. Here the CDR3 DNA reads TGTGCCAGTAACGAAGGGACGATAGACTTAGCTAGCACAGATACGCAGTATTTT. This chain links TRBV19 with TRBJ2-3; D possibly matches TRBD1 or TRBD2 (5 bases each). V lost 7 bases and J lost 0, with 23 bases in between. The germline V gene encodes CDR1 LNHDA and CDR2 SQIVND (reference sequence). The CDR3 is made up of 18 amino acids. Based on the CDR3 plus reference TRBV19 and TRBJ2-3, the full variable domain is DGGITQSPKYLFRKEGQNVTLSCEQNLNHDAMYWYRQDPGQGLRLIYYSQIVNDFQKGDIAEGYSVSREKKESFPLTVTSAQKNPTAFYLCASNEGTIDLASTDTQYFGPGTRLTVL.

Ten or more counts support this clone. Other DNA sequences from this sample encode an identical CDR3 as well. The V call is TRBV28, the J call TRBJ2-3, with D perhaps matching TRBD2 (6 bases). V lost 3 bases and J 5 bases, leaving 12 bases between the germline ends. Germline V gene sequence: CDR1 MDHEN, CDR2 SYDVKM. CDR3 length: 14 amino acids. The DNA of the CDR3 is TGTGCCAGCAGTTTTAGCGGAAGCGGAGATACGCAGTATTTT. It encodes CASSFSGSGDTQYF.

In its sample, this clone was seen many times. The chain employs TRBV27 and TRBJ1-5; the D is unclear. From germline, CDR1 is MNHEY and CDR2 SMNVEV (reference sequence). The CDR3 spans 13 residues. V was cut by 6 bases and J by 3 bases, with 9 bases left in between. For the CDR3, the DNA is TGTGCCAGCAGCATACAAGTCAATCAGCCCCAGCATTTT. Its protein is CASSIQVNQPQHF.

This clone has a count of ten or more. V gene TRBV29-1 combines with J gene TRBJ2-3; perhaps TRBD2 as D (5 bases). Per germline, CDR1 SQVTM and CDR2 ANQGSEA. The CDR3 length is 11 residues. CDR3: CSAGLEDTQYF. The CDR3 bases are TGCAGTGCCGGACTGGAAGATACGCAGTATTTT.

This clone was counted at least ten times. This chain joins TRBV6-1 and TRBJ1-5; D not certain. V lost 10 bases, J lost 1 base, and 14 bases lay in between. The germline V gene encodes CDR1 MNHNS and CDR2 SASEGT. The CDR3 runs 14 residues. The CDR3 sequence: CAIHPGSSNQPQHF. In DNA form, the CDR3 reads TGTGCCATCCACCCGGGGAGCAGCAATCAGCCCCAGCATTTT.

This clone showed up many times. The chain is built from TRBV2 and TRBJ2-1; 7 bases are a match to TRBD2. The CDR3 sequence is 16 residues long. The V segment lost 6 bases and the J segment 0 bases; nucleotides outside the gene matches: 8. CDR1 and CDR2 (germline): SNHLY, FYNNEI. The CDR3: CASSGLAAPSYNEQFF. CDR3 in DNA: TGTGCCAGCAGCGGGCTAGCGGCCCCCTCCTACAATGAGCAGTTCTTC.

In its sample, this clone was seen a few times. The chain joins TRBV28 to TRBJ2-7; no definite D call. The length of the CDR3 is 12 residues. CDR1 is MDHEN, CDR2 SYDVKM, per germline. Trimming removed 5 bases at V and 6 bases at J, with 11 bases between. The CDR3 loop is CASSLIMSEQYF. Written as DNA, the CDR3 is TGTGCCAGCAGTCTCATTATGTCCGAGCAGTACTTC.

This clone was seen only a few times. This may be a read error: a much more frequent sequence differs by one nucleotide. The identical CDR3 is also encoded by other nucleotide sequences in the sample. The chain carries TRBV6-1 and TRBJ2-3, with D maybe TRBD2 (6 bases). CDR3 length: 16 amino acids. The germline CDR1 and CDR2 sequences are MNHNS and SASEGT. The ends were cut back, 9 bases at V and 0 bases at J, with 19 bases in the middle. CDR3 loop: CASSFGASASTDTQYF. In DNA form, the CDR3 reads TGTGCCAGTTCCTTTGGGGCTAGCGCGAGCACAGATACGCAGTATTTT.

The CDR3 protein is CASSIAKAPYGYTF. In DNA, the CDR3 is TGTGCCAGTAGTATAGCGAAGGCGCCCTATGGCTACACCTTC. This sequence joins TRBV19 and TRBJ1-2; D is undetermined. The CDR3 extends over 14 amino acids. The ends were cut back, 1 base at V and 4 bases at J, with 10 bases in the middle. Germline CDR1 reads LNHDA; CDR2 reads SQIVND (reference sequence).

This clone was seen at least ten times. The chain recombines TRBV10-1 with TRBJ2-4, with D perhaps TRBD2 (5 bases). Germline loops: CDR1 WNHNN, CDR2 SYGVQD (reference sequence). Trimming shortened V by 0 bases and J by 0 bases, and 9 bases separated the two germline ends. The CDR3 has 16 amino acids. This CDR3 is CASSESLGLAKNIQYF. CDR3 nucleotides: TGCGCCAGCAGTGAGTCATTAGGACTAGCCAAAAACATTCAGTACTTC.

This clone was observed many times. The chain recombines TRBV28 with TRBJ2-1; the match to TRBD2 covers 9 bases. Germline trimming cut 2 bases from V and 5 bases from J; bases unmatched to any gene: 7. Germline assignment: CDR1 MDHEN and CDR2 SYDVKM. The CDR3 consists of 16 residues. The CDR3 loop reads CASSLGPLAGHNEQFF. The CDR3, as DNA: TGTGCCAGCAGTTTAGGACCTCTAGCGGGACACAATGAGCAGTTCTTC.

At least ten counts were recorded for this clone. The rearrangement uses TRBV9 and TRBJ2-3; D is unresolved. The CDR3 extends over 16 amino acids. The V gene's germline CDR1 is SGDLS and CDR2 YYNGEE. Trimming took 1 base from V and 5 from J, leaving 17 bases between them. DNA of the CDR3: TGTGCCAGCAGCGTAAGCTCCGGTTTGGGTCAAGATACGCAGTATTTT. This sequence encodes CASSVSSGLGQDTQYF.

In its sample, this clone was seen many times. The chain combines TRBV18 with TRBJ2-5; D might be TRBD1 (6 bases). V lost 3 bases and J 3 bases, leaving 8 bases between the germline ends. The germline CDR1 and CDR2 sequences are KGHSH and LQKENI. This CDR3 is built from 13 residues. CDR3: CASSPGQEETQYF. The CDR3 nucleotides read TGTGCCAGCTCACCGGGACAAGAAGAGACCCAGTACTTC.

This clone has a count of ten or more. The rearrangement links TRBV27 to TRBJ1-2; the D gene is possibly TRBD1 (6 bases). The V gene lost 6 bases and the J gene lost 4 bases, with 12 bases spanning the gap. CDR3 length: 13 residues. Germline V lookup: CDR1 MNHEY, CDR2 SMNVEV (reference sequence). This chain's CDR3 is CASRPTTGYGYTF. In nucleotides, the CDR3 is TGTGCCAGCAGGCCAACGACAGGCTATGGCTACACCTTC.

Turning to this clone: A junction boundary mismatches the germline segment, possibly from a read error. The chain uses TRBV6-6 and TRBJ1-5; the D gene is possibly TRBD1 (5 bases). The CDR3 runs 14 residues. Germline values: CDR1 MNHNY, CDR2 SVGAGI (reference sequence). CDR3 loop: CAISYVQAERPHHF. The CDR3, as DNA: TGTGCCATCAGTTATGTACAGGCCGAAAGGCCCCATCATTTT.

This clone turned up a few times. This chain connects TRBV6-1 to TRBJ2-1; TRBD2 matches 12 bases. The V and J ends lost 4 bases and 8 bases, in that order; junction bases with no gene match: 6. The germline V gene encodes CDR1 MNHNS and CDR2 SASEGT. This CDR3 has 15 residues. Here the CDR3 reads CASSVLAGGPHEQFF. Here the CDR3 DNA reads TGTGCCAGCAGTGTTCTAGCGGGGGGGCCGCATGAGCAGTTCTTC.

This clone appeared a few times. An end of the junction does not agree with germline; a read error may underlie this. The chain has TRBV15 and TRBJ2-7, with D possibly TRBD1 on 5 matching bases. Germline V gives CDR1 LNHNV, CDR2 YYDKDF (reference sequence). The CDR3 is made up of 14 amino acids. The DNA of the CDR3 is TGTGCCACCATCAGAGATCAGGGTGCGTACGAGCAGTACTTC. It codes for CATIRDQGAYEQYF.

The rearrangement uses TRBV5-4 and TRBJ2-7; either TRBD1 or TRBD2 may supply D (5 bases each). This CDR3 is built from 14 residues. Trimming stripped 3 bases from V and 1 base from J, with 11 bases between. Germline CDR1 SGHNT, CDR2 YYREEE (reference sequence). CDR3 nucleotides: TGTGCCAGCAGCTCGGGGCCCAAATCCTACGAGCAGTACTTC. Amino acid sequence: CASSSGPKSYEQYF.